These T cell receptor beta chains were read from a single sample in a study of OX40 agonist ivuxolimab in advanced cancers. Profiling relied on immunoSEQ multiplex PCR, and the TCRdb table lists in-frame clones only, not all of them. The sample lists 55,000 to 65,000 clones, around four fifths occurring once. The specimen comprised CD4+ or CD8+ T cells sorted from blood, sampled in a trial of the OX40 agonist ivuxolimab. The source of these receptors is an adult with an advanced solid tumor such as melanoma, head and neck, liver or kidney cancer. Both conserved end residues are part of each CDR3. Fields, in order: V gene, CDR3 length, clone size, J gene, D gene, CDR3 protein, CDR3 DNA. D genes are given only for firm matches. Some rows have no size entry. The others give once, few or many, or a class for an expanded clone.

v_gene: TRBV11-2; len: 16; abundance: -; j_gene: TRBJ1-3; d_gene: TRBD1; CDR3aa: CASSQGQDYSGNTIYF; CDR3nt: TGTGCCAGCAGCCAGGGACAGGACTACTCTGGAAACACCATATATTTT
v_gene: TRBV29-1; len: 14; abundance: -; j_gene: TRBJ2-7; d_gene: TRBD1; CDR3aa: CSAGEGQGVKEQYF; CDR3nt: TGCAGCGCTGGGGAGGGACAGGGGGTTAAGGAGCAGTACTTC
v_gene: TRBV14; len: 15; abundance: -; j_gene: TRBJ1-1; d_gene: -; CDR3aa: CASSQELGRDTEAFF; CDR3nt: TGTGCCAGCAGCCAAGAACTAGGGCGTGACACTGAAGCTTTCTTT
v_gene: TRBV10-1; len: 13; abundance: -; j_gene: TRBJ2-3; d_gene: -; CDR3aa: CASSHTDYDTQYF; CDR3nt: TGCGCCAGCAGCCACACAGACTACGATACGCAGTATTTT
v_gene: TRBV7-3; len: 11; abundance: -; j_gene: TRBJ2-2; d_gene: -; CDR3aa: CASRSGRELFF; CDR3nt: TGTGCCAGCAGATCGGGCCGGGAGCTGTTTTTT
v_gene: TRBV18; len: 14; abundance: -; j_gene: TRBJ1-2; d_gene: TRBD1; CDR3aa: CASSLPQGALGYTF; CDR3nt: TGTGCCAGCTCCCTGCCACAGGGGGCGCTAGGCTACACCTTC
v_gene: TRBV29-1; len: 15; abundance: -; j_gene: TRBJ2-5; d_gene: -; CDR3aa: CSVEGNSWREETQYF; CDR3nt: TGCAGCGTTGAGGGGAACTCGTGGCGCGAGGAGACCCAGTACTTC
v_gene: TRBV2; len: 17; abundance: few; j_gene: TRBJ2-1; d_gene: -; CDR3aa: CASRAMRGEVTYNEQFF; CDR3nt: TGTGCCAGCAGGGCCATGCGGGGAGAGGTCACCTACAATGAGCAGTTCTTC
v_gene: TRBV6-5; len: 14; abundance: once; j_gene: TRBJ2-5; d_gene: -; CDR3aa: CASSPGSYQETQYF; CDR3nt: TGTGCCAGCAGTCCCGGATCGTACCAAGAGACCCAGTACTTC
v_gene: TRBV15; len: 17; abundance: -; j_gene: TRBJ1-1; d_gene: TRBD1; CDR3aa: CATSRRGTGYMNTEAFF; CDR3nt: TGTGCCACCAGCAGACGCGGGACAGGTTACATGAACACTGAAGCTTTCTTT
v_gene: TRBV9; len: 14; abundance: -; j_gene: TRBJ2-5; d_gene: -; CDR3aa: CASSAYSDGETQYF; CDR3nt: TGTGCCAGCAGCGCTTACAGTGATGGGGAGACCCAGTACTTC
v_gene: TRBV5-1; len: 15; abundance: -; j_gene: TRBJ1-5; d_gene: TRBD1; CDR3aa: CASRAGTESNQPQHF; CDR3nt: TGCGCCAGCAGGGCCGGGACAGAGAGCAATCAGCCCCAGCATTTT
v_gene: TRBV7-3; len: 14; abundance: few; j_gene: TRBJ2-7; d_gene: TRBD1; CDR3aa: CASSATTGGYEQYF; CDR3nt: TGTGCCAGCAGCGCTACGACAGGGGGCTACGAGCAGTACTTC
v_gene: TRBV6-5; len: 13; abundance: -; j_gene: TRBJ2-5; d_gene: -; CDR3aa: CASSYGIRETQYF; CDR3nt: TGTGCCAGCAGTTATGGCATTCGAGAGACCCAGTACTTC
v_gene: TRBV27; len: 14; abundance: few; j_gene: TRBJ2-3; d_gene: -; CDR3aa: CASSFWTATDTQYF; CDR3nt: TGTGCCAGCAGTTTTTGGACAGCCACAGATACGCAGTATTTT
v_gene: TRBV4-2; len: 14; abundance: -; j_gene: TRBJ2-1; d_gene: -; CDR3aa: CASSQGLAYNEQFF; CDR3nt: TGTGCCAGCAGCCAAGGACTAGCCTACAATGAGCAGTTCTTC
v_gene: TRBV19; len: 17; abundance: -; j_gene: TRBJ2-7; d_gene: TRBD2; CDR3aa: CASSTDPGLAGEHEQYF; CDR3nt: TGTGCCAGTAGCACAGACCCAGGACTAGCGGGAGAACACGAGCAGTACTTC
v_gene: TRBV7-3; len: 15; abundance: -; j_gene: TRBJ2-1; d_gene: -; CDR3aa: CASSRDGSSYNEQFF; CDR3nt: TGTGCCAGCAGCCGCGACGGTAGCTCCTACAATGAGCAGTTCTTC
v_gene: TRBV2; len: 12; abundance: -; j_gene: TRBJ2-1; d_gene: -; CDR3aa: CASRSRGDEQFF; CDR3nt: TGTGCCAGCAGAAGTAGGGGGGATGAGCAGTTCTTC
v_gene: TRBV11-3; len: 13; abundance: -; j_gene: TRBJ2-7; d_gene: -; CDR3aa: CASSSTVLGEQYF; CDR3nt: TGTGCCAGCAGCTCGACAGTTCTCGGCGAGCAGTACTTC
v_gene: TRBV7-8; len: 13; abundance: -; j_gene: TRBJ1-1; d_gene: -; CDR3aa: CASSLGALNEAFF; CDR3nt: TGTGCCAGCAGCTTAGGGGCCTTAAATGAAGCTTTCTTT
v_gene: TRBV5-6; len: 12; abundance: -; j_gene: TRBJ2-7; d_gene: -; CDR3aa: CASSLNVYEQYF; CDR3nt: TGTGCCAGCAGCCTGAATGTCTACGAGCAGTACTTC
v_gene: TRBV9; len: 15; abundance: once; j_gene: TRBJ2-7; d_gene: -; CDR3aa: CASSVATGVPYEQYF; CDR3nt: TGTGCCAGCAGCGTAGCCACTGGGGTTCCCTACGAGCAGTACTTC
v_gene: TRBV28; len: 15; abundance: -; j_gene: TRBJ1-5; d_gene: TRBD1; CDR3aa: CASKPGTGGNQPQHF; CDR3nt: TGTGCCAGCAAACCCGGGACAGGAGGGAATCAGCCCCAGCATTTT
v_gene: TRBV28; len: 13; abundance: few; j_gene: TRBJ1-2; d_gene: -; CDR3aa: CASSLQGAAGYTF; CDR3nt: TGTGCCAGCAGTTTACAGGGAGCGGCTGGCTACACCTTC
v_gene: TRBV14; len: 17; abundance: -; j_gene: TRBJ2-7; d_gene: TRBD1; CDR3aa: CASSLPGNRDRVYEQYF; CDR3nt: TGTGCCAGCAGCCTCCCAGGGAACCGGGACAGGGTCTACGAGCAGTACTTC
v_gene: TRBV19; len: 15; abundance: few; j_gene: TRBJ1-5; d_gene: -; CDR3aa: CASSIETGSNQPQHF; CDR3nt: TGTGCCAGTAGTATAGAAACAGGGAGCAATCAGCCCCAGCATTTT
v_gene: TRBV11-2; len: 16; abundance: -; j_gene: TRBJ2-3; d_gene: TRBD2; CDR3aa: CASSLFLVREGDTQYF; CDR3nt: TGTGCCAGCAGCTTATTTTTGGTGCGGGAGGGAGATACGCAGTATTTT
v_gene: TRBV9; len: 15; abundance: few; j_gene: TRBJ2-6; d_gene: -; CDR3aa: CASSVELLGANVLTF; CDR3nt: TGTGCCAGCAGCGTAGAATTGTTAGGGGCCAACGTCCTGACTTTC